This TCR beta chain was found in a study of blood T cell repertoires in COVID-19. As for the study in general: Whether acute or convalescent, the COVID-19 samples came from the United States, Italy and Spain. From T cells, B-cell-depleted T cells, or PBMCs came the material, which was cDNA or gDNA.

Which cohort a participant joined came from the clinical history participants gave. V lost 2 bases and J lost 0, with 16 bases in between. CDR3 size: 18 residues. Germline CDR1 reads MNHNS; CDR2 reads SASEGT. Authors' data handling: Amplification with reference gene primers provided the estimates of nucleated cell counts. Repertoires were generated with immunoSEQ multiplex PCR, while TCRdb's copy carries only in-frame clones and drops some. The V and J calls and clone size were taken over from that table, and D and trimming were inferred from the DNA. The table shows around 260,000 clones, with about nine tenths occurring only once.

This TCR was sampled from a woman between 25 and 40 years old who had recovered from COVID-19. Material: PBMCs or T cells enriched from blood (not recorded which). V is TRBV6-1 and J is TRBJ1-4, with D unclear. CDR3 DNA sequence: TGTGCCAGCAGTGAATTCTTCGGTTTAGAATCAACTAATGAAAAACTGTTTTTT. It specifies CASSEFFGLESTNEKLFF.